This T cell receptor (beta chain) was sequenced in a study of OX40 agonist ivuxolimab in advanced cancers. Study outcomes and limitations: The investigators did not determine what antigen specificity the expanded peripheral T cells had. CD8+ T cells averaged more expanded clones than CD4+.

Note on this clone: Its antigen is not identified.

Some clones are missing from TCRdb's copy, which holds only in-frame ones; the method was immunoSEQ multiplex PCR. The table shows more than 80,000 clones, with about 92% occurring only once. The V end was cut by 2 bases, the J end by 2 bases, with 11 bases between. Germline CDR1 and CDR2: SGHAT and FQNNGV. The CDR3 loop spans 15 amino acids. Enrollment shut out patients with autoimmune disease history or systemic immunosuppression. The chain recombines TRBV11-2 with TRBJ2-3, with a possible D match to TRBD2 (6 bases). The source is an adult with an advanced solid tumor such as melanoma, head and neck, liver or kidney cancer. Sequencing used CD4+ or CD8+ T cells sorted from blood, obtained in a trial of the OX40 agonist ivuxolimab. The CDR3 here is CASSLIGGFTDTQYF. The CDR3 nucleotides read TGTGCCAGCAGCTTAATCGGGGGATTCACAGATACGCAGTATTTT.